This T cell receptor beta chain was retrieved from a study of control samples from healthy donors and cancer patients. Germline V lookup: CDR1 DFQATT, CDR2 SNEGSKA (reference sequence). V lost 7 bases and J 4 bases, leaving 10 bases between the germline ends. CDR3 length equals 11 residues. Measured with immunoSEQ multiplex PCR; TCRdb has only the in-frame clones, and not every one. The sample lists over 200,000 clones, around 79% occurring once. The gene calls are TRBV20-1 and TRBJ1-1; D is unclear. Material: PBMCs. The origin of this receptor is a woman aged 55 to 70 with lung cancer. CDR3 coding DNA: TGCAGTGTGGTGGGAGTCACTGAAGCTTTCTTT. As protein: CSVVGVTEAFF.